The following is a T cell receptor beta chain sequence with its context. This CDR3 comprises 16 residues. V gave up 8 bases and J gave up 6 bases; unmatched junction bases: 15. Germline V gives CDR1 KGHSH, CDR2 LQKENI. The data belong to a study of blood T cell repertoires in COVID-19. Repertoires were generated with immunoSEQ multiplex PCR, while TCRdb's copy carries only in-frame clones and drops some. The table records more than 250,000 clones, around 87% of them present only once. The source material was PBMCs or T cells enriched from blood (not recorded which). The sequence came from a woman in her thirties who had recovered from COVID-19. V and J are TRBV18 and TRBJ1-3; 8 nucleotides align to TRBD1. The CDR3 loop is CASRLPLRGPLNTIYF. For the CDR3, the DNA is TGTGCCAGCCGCCTGCCGCTCAGGGGGCCATTAAACACCATATATTTT.